These T cell receptor beta chains were read from a single sample in a study of blood T cells in healthy people across ages. MiXCR, run by TCRdb on the 5' RACE reads, gives a single entry per CDR3 protein. The repertoire consists of nearly 800,000 distinct CDR3 sequences, with roughly 50% occurring once and the leading ten covering around 24%. Sequencing was performed on blood. Receptors originate from a man aged 40-49 years in good health. The CDR3 runs from the conserved cysteine through the conserved F or W. Fields, in order: J gene, clone size, V gene, D gene, CDR3 protein, CDR3 DNA. A D gene is named only where the DNA matches it firmly. Rows may omit the clone size; those that give it use once, few, many or a size class.

TRBJ2-2 | . | TRBV28 | TRBD2 | CATHPGLEVGELFF | TGTGCCACCCATCCGGGACTAGAGGTTGGGGAGCTGTTTTTT
TRBJ2-3 | . | TRBV20-1 | TRBD2 | CSAVGASGSSTDTQYF | TGCAGTGCGGTAGGGGCTAGCGGAAGTAGCACAGATACGCAGTATTTT
TRBJ1-2 | . | TRBV6-6 | TRBD1 | CASSYSTGAGYGYTF | TGTGCCAGCAGTTACTCGACAGGGGCGGGGTATGGCTACACCTTC
TRBJ1-5 | . | TRBV7-2 | . | CASSSRVGNSNQPQHF | TGTGCCAGCAGCTCCCGCGTGGGGAATAGCAATCAGCCCCAGCATTTT
TRBJ1-5 | few | TRBV20-1 | . | CSASVMEGVGQPQHF | TGCAGTGCTTCGGTCATGGAGGGGGTTGGTCAGCCCCAGCATTTT
TRBJ2-5 | . | TRBV27 | . | CASSFSGNQETQYF | TGTGCCAGCAGTTTCTCCGGCAACCAAGAGACCCAGTACTTC
TRBJ2-7 | . | TRBV7-2 | TRBD2 | CASSLKGPLAGPPSYEQYF | TGTGCCAGCAGCTTAAAGGGCCCTCTAGCGGGTCCGCCGTCCTACGAGCAGTACTTC
TRBJ2-1 | many | TRBV7-3 | TRBD2 | CASSLQGVAGGFNEQFF | TGTGCCAGCAGCCTACAGGGGGTAGCGGGAGGGTTCAATGAGCAGTTCTTC
TRBJ1-6 | . | TRBV5-1 | . | CASSEDGLGILHF | TGCGCCAGCAGCGAGGACGGCTTAGGCATACTCCACTTT
TRBJ2-5 | . | TRBV20-1 | . | CSAVHRVQETQYF | TGCAGTGCAGTTCACAGGGTCCAAGAGACCCAGTACTTC
TRBJ2-6 | . | TRBV4-3 | . | CASSRLDGSGANVLTF | TGCGCCAGCAGCCGATTAGACGGCTCTGGGGCCAACGTCCTGACTTTC
TRBJ2-5 | few | TRBV9 | . | CASSVGLTDKGETQYF | TGTGCCAGCAGCGTAGGCTTGACAGATAAGGGAGAGACCCAGTACTTC
TRBJ1-2 | . | TRBV6-5 | . | CASSYRKGYGYTF | TGTGCCAGCAGTTACCGTAAAGGGTACGGCTACACCTTC
TRBJ2-1 | . | TRBV6-1 | TRBD1 | CASSNRGPNEQFF | TGTGCCAGCAGTAACAGGGGGCCCAATGAGCAGTTCTTC
TRBJ2-1 | . | TRBV19 | . | CTSSPDMALGLEQFF | TGTACCAGTAGCCCAGATATGGCGTTAGGGTTAGAGCAGTTCTTC
TRBJ2-1 | once | TRBV18 | . | CASSPFPLARNEQFF | TGTGCCAGCTCACCATTTCCCCTAGCGAGGAATGAGCAGTTCTTC
TRBJ1-2 | few | TRBV28 | TRBD1 | CASIPFGQDGYTF | TGTGCCAGCATCCCATTTGGACAGGACGGCTACACCTTC
TRBJ1-2 | few | TRBV11-2 | . | CASSFGGRADGYTF | TGTGCCAGCAGCTTTGGAGGCAGGGCTGATGGCTACACCTTC
TRBJ2-2 | . | TRBV7-9 | . | CTSSPGDSMNTGELFF | TGTACCAGCAGCCCAGGGGACTCGATGAACACCGGGGAGCTGTTTTTT
TRBJ2-7 | . | TRBV10-2 | . | CASSELGSGEQYF | TGCGCCAGCAGTGAGCTGGGGTCGGGCGAGCAGTACTTC
TRBJ2-3 | . | TRBV4-2 | TRBD1 | CASSQGPRDSLMRTDTQYF | TGTGCCAGCAGCCAAGGGCCTCGGGACAGTCTAATGAGGACAGATACGCAGTATTTT
TRBJ2-5 | few | TRBV5-6 | TRBD1 | CASSFWGQHKETQYF | TGTGCCAGCAGCTTTTGGGGACAGCACAAAGAGACCCAGTACTTC
TRBJ2-7 | . | TRBV15 | TRBD2 | CATSRDLWGLAGNNEQYF | TGTGCCACCAGCAGAGATCTTTGGGGACTAGCGGGGAACAATGAGCAGTACTTC
TRBJ2-7 | . | TRBV6-2/TRBV6-3 | . | CASSDQFEYEQYF | TGTGCCAGCAGTGACCAGTTCGAATACGAGCAGTACTTC
TRBJ2-3 | . | TRBV28 | . | CASSYALYDTGNTDTQYF | TGTGCCAGCAGTTATGCACTTTATGATACGGGTAACACAGATACGCAGTATTTT
TRBJ1-1 | . | TRBV15 | . | CATSRDIVDTEAFF | TGTGCCACCAGCAGAGATATAGTGGACACTGAAGCTTTCTTT
TRBJ2-1 | . | TRBV7-6 | TRBD1 | CASSLSRTGYNEQFF | TGTGCCAGCAGCTTATCCAGGACAGGGTACAATGAGCAGTTCTTC
TRBJ1-2 | . | TRBV12-3/TRBV12-4 | . | CASRPQGVGYGYTF | TGTGCCAGCAGACCTCAGGGTGTTGGCTATGGCTACACCTTC
TRBJ2-7 | few | TRBV27 | TRBD1 | CASSLGDRGPYEQYF | TGTGCCAGCAGTTTGGGGGACAGGGGCCCCTACGAGCAGTACTTC
TRBJ2-3 | . | TRBV29-1 | . | CSVELDRGFDTQYF | TGCAGCGTTGAGCTGGACAGAGGTTTCGATACGCAGTATTTT
TRBJ2-3 | . | TRBV10-2 | . | CASSESYPSTDTQYF | TGCGCCAGCAGTGAGTCGTACCCTAGCACAGATACGCAGTATTTT
TRBJ2-5 | . | TRBV4-2 | TRBD1 | CASSPESDGTGDQYF | TGTGCCAGCAGCCCCGAGTCGGACGGTACAGGGGACCAGTACTTC
TRBJ2-7 | . | TRBV6-6 | . | CASSRRQNTYEQYF | TGTGCCAGCAGTCGCCGACAAAATACCTACGAGCAGTACTTC
TRBJ2-3 | . | TRBV6-5 | . | CASTPSRGRTDTQYF | TGTGCCAGCACTCCCTCGCGGGGAAGAACAGATACGCAGTATTTT
TRBJ2-7 | . | TRBV5-1 | . | CASSLRGLQVYEQYF | TGCGCCAGCAGCTTGAGAGGGCTACAGGTCTACGAGCAGTACTTC
TRBJ2-6 | few | TRBV3-1 | . | CASSQYPGANVLTF | TGTGCCAGCAGCCAATACCCTGGGGCCAACGTCCTGACTTTC
TRBJ2-6 | . | TRBV28 | . | CASSLHRGSFISGANVLTF | TGTGCCAGCAGTTTACATAGGGGGTCTTTTATCTCTGGGGCCAACGTCCTGACTTTC
TRBJ2-3 | . | TRBV15 | TRBD2 | CATSRGGGGSTDTQYF | TGTGCCACCAGCAGAGGCGGGGGGGGGAGCACAGATACGCAGTATTTT
TRBJ2-1 | . | TRBV6-5 | TRBD2 | CASSPVAGGINEQFF | TGTGCCAGCAGCCCCGTAGCGGGGGGGATCAATGAGCAGTTCTTC
TRBJ1-2 | . | TRBV25-1 | . | CASSEFGQNYGYTF | TGTGCCAGCAGTGAATTCGGACAGAACTATGGCTACACCTTC
TRBJ1-2 | once | TRBV27 | TRBD1 | CASSFVGTEVNYGYTF | TGTGCCAGCAGTTTCGTCGGGACAGAGGTAAACTATGGCTACACCTTC
TRBJ2-1 | . | TRBV7-2 | TRBD2 | CASSTPLAGGGEQFF | TGTGCCAGCAGCACGCCCTTAGCGGGAGGGGGTGAGCAGTTCTTC
TRBJ2-5 | . | TRBV5-1 | TRBD1 | CASSSDSTGEAETQYF | TGCGCCAGCAGCTCCGATTCGACAGGGGAAGCGGAGACCCAGTACTTC
TRBJ2-7 | . | TRBV20-1 | TRBD2 | CSARDSGSTYEQYF | TGCAGTGCTAGAGACAGCGGGAGTACCTACGAGCAGTACTTC
TRBJ2-3 | . | TRBV7-8 | TRBD1 | CASSLAGTGSTDTQYF | TGTGCCAGCAGCTTAGCCGGGACAGGGAGCACAGATACGCAGTATTTT
TRBJ2-1 | . | TRBV25-1 | . | CASSRLHEQFF | TGTGCCAGCAGTCGCCTCCATGAGCAGTTCTTC
TRBJ2-2 | . | TRBV24-1 | TRBD1 | CATGTGTNTGELFF | TGTGCCACCGGGACAGGGACCAACACCGGGGAGCTGTTTTTT
TRBJ2-7 | . | TRBV28 | TRBD2 | CASSPPSGSRDEQYF | TGTGCCAGCAGTCCTCCTAGCGGGAGTCGCGACGAGCAGTACTTC
TRBJ1-2 | . | TRBV2 | . | CASKGDVYGYTF | TGTGCCAGCAAGGGGGATGTCTATGGCTACACCTTC
TRBJ2-3 | . | TRBV29-1 | . | CSVETGAEADTQYF | TGCAGCGTTGAAACCGGCGCGGAAGCAGATACGCAGTATTTT
TRBJ1-1 | . | TRBV5-1 | . | CASSREGGSAEAFF | TGCGCCAGCAGCCGGGAAGGGGGATCGGCTGAAGCTTTCTTT
TRBJ1-2 | few | TRBV7-9 | . | CASSLNSAGGYTF | TGTGCCAGCAGCTTAAATTCGGCGGGTGGCTACACCTTC
TRBJ1-1 | few | TRBV6-2/TRBV6-3 | TRBD1 | CASSYRLTGYEAFF | TGTGCCAGCAGTTACCGGTTGACAGGGTATGAAGCTTTCTTT
TRBJ2-1 | . | TRBV3-1 | TRBD2 | CASSRTSGAYNEQFF | TGTGCCAGCAGCCGTACTAGCGGGGCCTACAATGAGCAGTTCTTC
TRBJ2-3 | . | TRBV6-6 | . | CASSYSVTDTQYF | TGTGCCAGCAGTTACTCGGTCACAGATACGCAGTATTTT
TRBJ2-5 | once | TRBV3-1 | TRBD2 | CASSQRGRAGVGETQYF | TGTGCCAGCAGCCAAAGAGGTCGCGCGGGAGTCGGAGAGACCCAGTACTTC
TRBJ2-3 | many | TRBV7-9 | TRBD1 | CASSTWTGQYPSTDTQYF | TGTGCCAGCAGCACCTGGACAGGGCAGTATCCTAGCACAGATACGCAGTATTTT
TRBJ1-2 | few | TRBV3-1 | TRBD1 | CASSPGTGGFGYTF | TGTGCCAGCAGCCCCGGGACAGGAGGTTTTGGCTACACCTTC
TRBJ2-3 | . | TRBV7-9 | . | CASSLSSLRNTDTQYF | TGTGCCAGCAGCTTATCATCTCTACGGAACACAGATACGCAGTATTTT
TRBJ1-4 | . | TRBV20-1 | . | CSARGGTIATNEKLFF | TGCAGCGCCCGCGGGGGGACAATTGCAACTAATGAAAAACTGTTTTTT